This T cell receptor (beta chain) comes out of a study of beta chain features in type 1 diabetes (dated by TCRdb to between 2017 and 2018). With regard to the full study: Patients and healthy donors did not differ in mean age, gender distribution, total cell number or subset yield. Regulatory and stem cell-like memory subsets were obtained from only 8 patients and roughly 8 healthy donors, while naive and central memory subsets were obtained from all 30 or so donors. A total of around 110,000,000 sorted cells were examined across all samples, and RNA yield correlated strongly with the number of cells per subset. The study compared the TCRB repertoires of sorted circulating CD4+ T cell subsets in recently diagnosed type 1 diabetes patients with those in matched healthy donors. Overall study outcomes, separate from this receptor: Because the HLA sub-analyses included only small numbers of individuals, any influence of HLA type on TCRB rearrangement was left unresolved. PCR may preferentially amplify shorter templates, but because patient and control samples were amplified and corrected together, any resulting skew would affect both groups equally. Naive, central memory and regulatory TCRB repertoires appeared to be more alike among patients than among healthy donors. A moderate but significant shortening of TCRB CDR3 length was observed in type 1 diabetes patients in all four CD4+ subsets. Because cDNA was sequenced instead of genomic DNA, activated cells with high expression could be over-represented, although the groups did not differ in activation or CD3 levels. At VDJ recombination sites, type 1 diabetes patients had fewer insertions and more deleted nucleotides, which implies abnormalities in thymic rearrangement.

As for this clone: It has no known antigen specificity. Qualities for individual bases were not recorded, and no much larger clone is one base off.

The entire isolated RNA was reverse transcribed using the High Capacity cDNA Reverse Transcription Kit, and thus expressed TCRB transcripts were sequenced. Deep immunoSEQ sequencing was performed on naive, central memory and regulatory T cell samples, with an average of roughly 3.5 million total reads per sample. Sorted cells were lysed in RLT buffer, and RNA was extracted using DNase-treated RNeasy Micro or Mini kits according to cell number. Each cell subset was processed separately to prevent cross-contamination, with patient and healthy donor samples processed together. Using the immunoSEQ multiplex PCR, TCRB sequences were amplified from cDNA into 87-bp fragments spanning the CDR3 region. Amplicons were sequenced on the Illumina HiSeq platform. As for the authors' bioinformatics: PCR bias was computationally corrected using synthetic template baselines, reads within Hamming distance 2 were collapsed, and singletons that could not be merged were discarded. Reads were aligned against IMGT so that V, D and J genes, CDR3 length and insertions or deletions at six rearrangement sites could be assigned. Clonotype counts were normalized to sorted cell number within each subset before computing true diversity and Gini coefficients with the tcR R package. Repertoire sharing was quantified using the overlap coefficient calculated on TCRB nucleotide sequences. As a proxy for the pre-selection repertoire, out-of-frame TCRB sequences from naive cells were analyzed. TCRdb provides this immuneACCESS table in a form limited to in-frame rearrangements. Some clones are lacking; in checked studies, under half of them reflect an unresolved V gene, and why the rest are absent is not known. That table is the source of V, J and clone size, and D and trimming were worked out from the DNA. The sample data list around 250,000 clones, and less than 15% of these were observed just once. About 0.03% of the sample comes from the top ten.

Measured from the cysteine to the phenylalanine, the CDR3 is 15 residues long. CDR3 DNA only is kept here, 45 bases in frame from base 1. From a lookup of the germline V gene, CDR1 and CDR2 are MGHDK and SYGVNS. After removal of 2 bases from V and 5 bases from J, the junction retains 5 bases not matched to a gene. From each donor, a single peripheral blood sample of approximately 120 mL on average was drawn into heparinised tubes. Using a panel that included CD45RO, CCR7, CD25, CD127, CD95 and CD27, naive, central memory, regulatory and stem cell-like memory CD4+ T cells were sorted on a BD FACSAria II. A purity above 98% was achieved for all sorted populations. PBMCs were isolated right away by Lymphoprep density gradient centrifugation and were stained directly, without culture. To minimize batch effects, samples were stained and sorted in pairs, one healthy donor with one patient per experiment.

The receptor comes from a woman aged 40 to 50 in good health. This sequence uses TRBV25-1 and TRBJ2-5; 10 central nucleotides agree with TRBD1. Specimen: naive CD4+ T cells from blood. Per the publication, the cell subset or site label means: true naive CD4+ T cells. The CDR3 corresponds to CASSEIGTGVETQYF. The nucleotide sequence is TGTGCCAGCAGTGAAATTGGGACAGGGGTGGAGACCCAGTACTTC.